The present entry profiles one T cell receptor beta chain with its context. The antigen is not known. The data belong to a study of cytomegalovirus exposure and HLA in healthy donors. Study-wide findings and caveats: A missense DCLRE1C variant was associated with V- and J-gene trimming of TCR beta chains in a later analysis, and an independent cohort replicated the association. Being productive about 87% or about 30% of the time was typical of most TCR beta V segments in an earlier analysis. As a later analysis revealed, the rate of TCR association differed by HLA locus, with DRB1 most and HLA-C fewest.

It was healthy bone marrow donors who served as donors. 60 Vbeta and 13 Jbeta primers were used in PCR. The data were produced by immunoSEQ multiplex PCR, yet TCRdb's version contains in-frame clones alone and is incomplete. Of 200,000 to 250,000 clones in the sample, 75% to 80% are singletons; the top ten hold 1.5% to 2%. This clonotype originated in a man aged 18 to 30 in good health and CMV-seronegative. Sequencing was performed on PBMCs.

The CDR3 loop is CSVEGRGLKETQYF. The CDR3 bases are TGCAGCGTTGAAGGGCGGGGACTAAAAGAGACCCAGTACTTC. V usage is TRBV29-1 and J usage is TRBJ2-5; 7 bases are shared with TRBD2. Losses at the gene ends were 1 base for V and 3 bases for J; bases not matched to a gene: 5. Germline V gives CDR1 SQVTM, CDR2 ANQGSEA. The CDR3 is 14 residues long.